These 3 T cell receptor beta chains were sequenced from one sample in a study of beta chain features in type 1 diabetes. What was sequenced were expressed TCRB transcripts, since all of the isolated RNA had been reverse transcribed. This table comes from immunoSEQ multiplex PCR, and its TCRdb copy is limited to in-frame clones, with some not included. The sample carries under 800,000 clones, less than 20% recorded once. The specimen sequenced was naive CD4+ T cells from blood. Every receptor here comes from a man aged 18 to 29 in good health.

This clone has more than one count but fewer than ten. V is TRBV7-9 and J is TRBJ1-2; 10 nucleotides match TRBD1. With V trimmed by 2 bases and J by 7 bases, 7 bases remained unmatched. The CDR3 has 15 residues. Per germline, CDR1 SEHNR and CDR2 FQNEAQ (reference sequence). The CDR3 sequence is CASSLSGTGEIGYTF. CDR3 sequence (DNA): TGTGCCAGCAGCTTATCCGGGACAGGGGAAATTGGCTACACCTTC.

The chain combines TRBV15 with TRBJ2-5; D gene uncertain. In germline, CDR1 is LNHNV, CDR2 YYDKDF (reference sequence). V lost 0 bases to trimming and J lost 13 bases, with 12 bases between them. The CDR3 sequence is 12 residues long. The CDR3 sequence: CATSRDGAVSYF. The CDR3 DNA is TGTGCCACCAGCAGAGATGGTGCAGTATCGTACTTC. The full variable domain, its missing parts supplied by reference TRBV15 and TRBJ2-5, is DAMVIQNPRYQVTQFGKPVTLSCSQTLNHNVMYWYQQKSSQAPKLLFHYYDKDFNNEADTPDNFQSRRPNTSFCFLDIRSPGLGDTAMYLCATSRDGAVSYFGPGTRLLVL.

Comment on this clone: Other DNA sequences in this sample translate to the same CDR3. V usage is TRBV9 and J usage is TRBJ2-7; 7 bases map to TRBD2. Unmatched junction bases numbered 4, after V lost 2 bases and J lost 2 bases. The CDR3 spans 14 residues. Per the germline V gene, CDR1 is SGDLS and CDR2 is YYNGEE. The CDR3 nucleotides read TGTGCCAGCAGCGTGGGAGGGAGTACCTACGAGCAGTACTTC. Protein sequence: CASSVGGSTYEQYF.